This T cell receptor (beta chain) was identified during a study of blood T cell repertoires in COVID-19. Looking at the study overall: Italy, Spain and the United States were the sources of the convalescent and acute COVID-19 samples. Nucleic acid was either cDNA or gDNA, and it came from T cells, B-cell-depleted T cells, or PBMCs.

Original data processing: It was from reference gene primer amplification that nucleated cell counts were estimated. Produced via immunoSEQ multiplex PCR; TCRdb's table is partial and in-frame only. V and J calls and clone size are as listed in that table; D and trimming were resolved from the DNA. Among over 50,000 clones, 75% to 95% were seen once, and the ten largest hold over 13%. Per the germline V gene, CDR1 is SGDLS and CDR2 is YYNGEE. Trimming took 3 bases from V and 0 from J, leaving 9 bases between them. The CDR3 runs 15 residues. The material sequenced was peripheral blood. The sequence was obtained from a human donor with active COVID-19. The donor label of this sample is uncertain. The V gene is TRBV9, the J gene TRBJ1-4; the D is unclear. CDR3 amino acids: CASSADTSTNEKLFF. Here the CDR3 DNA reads TGTGCCAGCAGCGCCGACACCTCAACTAATGAAAAACTGTTTTTT. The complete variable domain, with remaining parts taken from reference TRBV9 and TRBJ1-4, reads DSGVTQTPKHLITATGQRVTLRCSPRSGDLSVYWYQQSLDQGLQFLIQYYNGEERAKGNILERFSAQQFPDLHSELNLSSLELGDSALYFCASSADTSTNEKLFFGSGTQLSVL.